A single sample gave rise to the 28 T cell receptor beta chains below, sequenced in a study of cytomegalovirus exposure and HLA in healthy donors. The PCR contained 60 Vbeta and 13 Jbeta primers. Assay: immunoSEQ multiplex PCR; the TCRdb copy retains only in-frame clones and omits some. The profile covers more than 85,000 clones, with approximately 81% appearing a single time and 13% to 15% taken by the ten largest. The specimen sequenced was PBMCs. These receptors were obtained from a male donor in good health and CMV-seropositive.

V usage is TRBV6-5 and J usage is TRBJ1-2, with D maybe TRBD1 (6 bases). This CDR3 is 14 amino acids long. V shed 6 bases and J shed 5 bases, with 16 bases lying between them. Germline V gene data show CDR1 as MNHEY and CDR2 as SVGAGI. The CDR3 nucleotides are TGTGCCAGCAGCCCAGGACAGTTAGGATATGGCTACACCTTC. Its protein is CASSPGQLGYGYTF.

This chain links TRBV2 with TRBJ1-5; D remains unclear. The germline CDR1 and CDR2 sequences are SNHLY and FYNNEI. The CDR3 has 14 residues. V was trimmed by 5 bases and J by 9 bases, leaving 17 bases between them. This chain's CDR3 is CASSPAGSSRPQHF. The DNA for the CDR3 is TGTGCCAGCAGTCCGGCAGGCTCTTCTCGGCCCCAGCATTTT.

This clone was recorded a few times. The V call is TRBV7-9, the J call TRBJ1-1; D ambiguous. Deletions cut 2 bases from V and 1 base from J, with 14 bases between. Germline V lookup: CDR1 SEHNR, CDR2 FQNEAQ (reference sequence). There are 16 residues in the CDR3. DNA for the CDR3: TGTGCCAGCAGCTTATGGCCAACTAGAGGGAACACTGAAGCTTTCTTT. As protein: CASSLWPTRGNTEAFF.

This clone was counted between two and nine times. The chain carries TRBV6-1 and TRBJ2-1; TRBD2 aligns across 7 bases. J was trimmed by 2 bases and V by 6 bases; bases with no gene match: 4. The CDR3 has 14 residues. Germline CDR1 and CDR2: MNHNS and SASEGT. As DNA, the CDR3 is TGTGCCAGCAGCCCGAGCGGGGCCTACAATGAGCAGTTCTTC. Its translation is CASSPSGAYNEQFF.

This clone appeared a few times. The gene calls are TRBV9 and TRBJ2-3; tentative D call: TRBD2 (5 bases). The CDR3 is 14 amino acids. V was pared by 4 bases and J by 3 bases, with 12 bases between. Germline assignment: CDR1 SGDLS and CDR2 YYNGEE. In DNA form, the CDR3 reads TGTGCCAGCAGCTTCGGGGTGGGGACAGATACGCAGTATTTT. Residues: CASSFGVGTDTQYF.

The chain carries TRBV11-3 and TRBJ2-5; D remains ambiguous. The CDR3 totals 12 residues. Trimming left V 6 bases short and J 5 bases short, with 10 bases between. Germline CDR1 SGHNT, CDR2 YENEEA. CDR3 sequence (DNA): TGTGCCAGCAGAGAACTCGGGGAGACCCAGTACTTC. Protein: CASRELGETQYF.

The sample holds one count of this clone. Germline is not matched at one junction end, which may reflect a read error. The V and J genes are TRBV27 and TRBJ2-4; the match to TRBD1 covers 7 bases. Germline lookup yields CDR1 MNHEY and CDR2 SMNVEV (reference sequence). The CDR3 has 15 amino acids. CDR3 amino acids: CASSLSTGPFDIQYF. The CDR3 DNA sequence: TGTGCCAGCAGTCTATCGACAGGGCCCTTCGACATTCAGTACTTC.

This clone has just one count. The V and J genes are TRBV7-9 and TRBJ2-1, with D possibly being TRBD1 (5 bases). This CDR3 region has 14 residues. Trimming left V 1 base short and J 4 bases short, with 8 bases between. The V gene's germline CDR1 is SEHNR and CDR2 FQNEAQ (reference sequence). The CDR3 bases are TGTGCCAGCAGCTTAGTCCAGGGATACAATGAGCAGTTCTTC. Protein: CASSLVQGYNEQFF.

This sequence joins TRBV7-2 and TRBJ1-1; 7 nucleotides match TRBD1. Germline V CDR1 and CDR2: SGHTA, FQGNSA. The CDR3 runs to 14 residues. The trim removed 7 bases at V and 5 bases at J, leaving 10 bases unmatched. The CDR3 is CASTPQGGSTEAFF. CDR3 DNA sequence: TGTGCCAGCACCCCCCAAGGGGGCTCAACTGAAGCTTTCTTT.

The gene calls are TRBV30 and TRBJ2-2; a weak D match, TRBD1 (5 bases). Germline lookup yields CDR1 GTSNPN and CDR2 SVGIG (reference sequence). The CDR3 runs to 14 residues. Trimming pared 1 base from V and 4 bases from J, leaving 10 bases between. The CDR3 sequence: CAWSEGLGTGELFF. CDR3 coding DNA: TGTGCCTGGAGTGAGGGGTTGGGCACCGGGGAGCTGTTTTTT.

This clone was seen once. The chain links TRBV7-9 to TRBJ1-6, with 9 bases fitting TRBD1. With V trimmed by 3 bases and J by 14 bases, 5 bases remained unmatched. Looked up from germline, CDR1 is SEHNR and CDR2 is FQNEAQ (reference sequence). The CDR3 spans 13 residues. The CDR3 sequence is CASSFPGTGTLHF. The CDR3 nucleotides are TGTGCCAGCAGCTTCCCCGGGACAGGGACCCTCCACTTT.

The rearrangement links TRBV6-1 to TRBJ1-3; weak D call: TRBD1 (5 bases). The V gene's germline CDR1 is MNHNS and CDR2 SASEGT. There are 15 residues in the CDR3. The V and J ends lost 2 bases and 4 bases respectively, with 12 bases between them. CDR3 region: CASSEINQGGNTIYF. The CDR3 DNA follows: TGTGCCAGCAGTGAAATCAACCAGGGAGGAAACACCATATATTTT.

This clone was seen once. The chain recombines TRBV6-4 with TRBJ2-7, with D possibly matching TRBD2 (5 bases). CDR1 and CDR2 (germline): MRHNA, SNTAGT. CDR3 length: 11 residues. Trimming shortened V by 9 bases and J by 3 bases, and 9 bases separated the two germline ends. The CDR3 reads CARRERYEQYF. CDR3 nucleotides: TGTGCCAGGAGGGAGCGCTACGAGCAGTACTTC.

This chain uses TRBV28 with TRBJ1-1; weak D call: TRBD1 (6 bases). With 4 bases removed from V and 6 bases from J, the gap between germline ends came to 12 bases. CDR1 and CDR2 from the germline V gene are MDHEN and SYDVKM. The CDR3 length is 13 residues. CDR3 residues: CASSSINRAEAFF. In DNA, the CDR3 is TGTGCCAGCAGTTCGATCAACAGGGCTGAAGCTTTCTTT.

The chain joins TRBV4-3 to TRBJ2-7, with a tentative D call TRBD2 (6 bases). The CDR3 is made up of 15 amino acids. The germline gives CDR1 LGHNA, CDR2 YSLEER. V lost 1 base and J lost 0, with 10 bases in between. In DNA, the CDR3 is TGCGCCAGCAGCCAAGTGGAGGGTAGCTCCTACGAGCAGTACTTC. Translating it yields CASSQVEGSSYEQYF.

The J gene is TRBJ1-4, the V gene TRBV6-5; 8 bases are a match to TRBD1. V was clipped by 2 bases and J by 7 bases; unmatched bases: 9. Looked up from germline, CDR1 is MNHEY and CDR2 is SVGAGI. CDR3 length: 16 amino acids. Here the CDR3 DNA reads TGTGCCAGCAGTTACGGCTTACGACAGGGGTCTGAAAAACTGTTTTTT. It translates to CASSYGLRQGSEKLFF.

This chain connects TRBV7-2 to TRBJ2-3; D not resolved. Germline assignment: CDR1 SGHTA and CDR2 FQGNSA. V was pared by 6 bases and J by 4 bases, with 5 bases between. The CDR3 sequence is 11 residues long. The CDR3 region is CASRQADTQYF. The CDR3 bases are TGTGCCAGCAGACAAGCAGATACGCAGTATTTT.

J is TRBJ1-5 and V is TRBV19; 7 bases agree with TRBD1. Germline V gene sequence: CDR1 LNHDA, CDR2 SQIVND (reference sequence). J lost 0 bases, V lost 7 bases, and 3 bases had no gene match. The CDR3 loop spans 14 amino acids. CDR3 in amino acids: CASKTGFSNQPQHF. CDR3 DNA sequence: TGTGCCAGTAAGACAGGGTTTAGCAATCAGCCCCAGCATTTT.

The CDR3 here is CATSRALRAANSPLHF. As DNA, the CDR3 is TGTGCCACCAGCAGGGCCCTCAGGGCGGCGAATTCACCCCTCCACTTT. This chain uses TRBV15 with TRBJ1-6, with D possibly matching TRBD1 (5 bases). Trimming stripped 3 bases from V and 7 bases from J, with 16 bases between. Germline V gives CDR1 LNHNV, CDR2 YYDKDF (reference sequence). The CDR3 is 16 amino acids.

The rearrangement uses TRBV6-1 and TRBJ2-2; 11 nucleotides match TRBD2. This CDR3 spans 14 amino acids. CDR1 and CDR2 from the germline V gene are MNHNS and SASEGT. Trimming removed 7 bases from V and 6 bases from J; junction bases left unmatched: 4. The CDR3 sequence is CASMGLAASGELFF. CDR3 bases: TGTGCCAGCATGGGACTAGCGGCGTCCGGGGAGCTGTTTTTT.

This chain connects TRBV19 to TRBJ1-3; a weak D match, TRBD1 (5 bases). Trimming cost V 0 bases and J 9 bases, with 15 bases left between them. Germline CDR1 and CDR2: LNHDA and SQIVND (reference sequence). This CDR3 has 15 amino acids. The CDR3 here is CASSIEDRGGSTIYF. In DNA, the CDR3 is TGTGCCAGTAGTATAGAAGACCGCGGGGGTAGCACCATATATTTT.

This clone appeared a few times. This rearrangement joins TRBV14 to TRBJ2-1; D uncertain. The ends were cut back, 1 base at V and 10 bases at J, with 23 bases in the middle. CDR1 is SGHDN and CDR2 is FVKESK in the germline V gene. The CDR3 length is 17 residues. The CDR3 coding sequence is TGTGCCAGCAGCCAAGGACCCCCAGTAAACCGAGTCGGGGAGCAGTTCTTC. Its translation: CASSQGPPVNRVGEQFF.

The V call is TRBV6-1, the J call TRBJ2-5, with a weak D call TRBD1 (6 bases). Germline V gene data show CDR1 as MNHNS and CDR2 as SASEGT. The CDR3 extends over 12 amino acids. The germline V and J ends were trimmed by 9 bases and 5 bases, with 13 bases remaining between them. Here the CDR3 DNA reads TGTGCCAGTCACAGGGTTGGGGAGACCCAGTACTTC. It is translated as CASHRVGETQYF.

The chain carries TRBV13 and TRBJ2-2; 8 nucleotides align to TRBD2. This CDR3 spans 16 amino acids. Germline CDR1 PRHDT, CDR2 FYEKMQ (reference sequence). V lost 0 bases, J lost 3 bases, and 3 bases stayed unmatched. The CDR3 reads CASSLGLADYTGELFF. CDR3 DNA sequence: TGTGCCAGCAGCTTAGGACTAGCGGATTACACCGGGGAGCTGTTTTTT.

This clone showed up just a few times. V is TRBV18 and J is TRBJ2-3, with TRBD2 matching 7 bases. The CDR3 extends over 16 amino acids. CDR1 is KGHSH and CDR2 is LQKENI in the germline V gene. V shed 0 bases, J shed 4 bases, and the junction held 7 bases outside the gene matches. The chain's CDR3 is CASSPPGGIPADTQYF. CDR3 sequence (DNA): TGTGCCAGCTCACCACCGGGGGGGATACCTGCAGATACGCAGTATTTT.

This chain uses TRBV28 with TRBJ1-1, with D hard to call. Germline V gene sequence: CDR1 MDHEN, CDR2 SYDVKM. The CDR3 extends over 14 amino acids. V was cut by 2 bases and J by 1 base, with 8 bases left in between. This CDR3 reads CASSLPRENTEAFF. The CDR3 DNA follows: TGTGCCAGCAGTTTACCGCGGGAGAACACTGAAGCTTTCTTT. The entire variable domain, with the rest obtained from reference TRBV28 and TRBJ1-1, is as follows: DVKVTQSSRYLVKRTGEKVFLECVQDMDHENMFWYRQDPGLGLRLIYFSYDVKMKEKGDIPEGYSVSREKKERFSLILESASTNQTSMYLCASSLPRENTEAFFGQGTRLTVV.

The V and J genes are TRBV6-1 and TRBJ2-7; TRBD2 matches 8 bases. CDR3 length equals 18 residues. Losses at the gene ends were 1 base for V and 3 bases for J; bases not matched to a gene: 14. Germline assignment: CDR1 MNHNS and CDR2 SASEGT. CDR3 coding DNA: TGTGCCAGCAGTGAAGTAGTCCCTCGGCTAGCGGGTCTCTACGAGCAGTACTTC. Residues: CASSEVVPRLAGLYEQYF.

V is TRBV7-8 and J is TRBJ2-7; TRBD1 might be the D (6 bases). The V and J ends lost 5 bases and 2 bases respectively, with 22 bases between them. Looked up from germline, CDR1 is SGHVS and CDR2 is FQNEAQ. The CDR3 length is 17 residues. CDR3 nucleotide sequence: TGTGCCAGCAGCCCTAGTACACAGGGACGCCTTCCCTACGAGCAGTACTTC. Translating it yields CASSPSTQGRLPYEQYF.